This T cell receptor beta chain was identified during a study of blood T cells in healthy people across ages. This clonotype was detected only a few times. Its cognate antigen is unknown. The use of a sample-barcoded 5' primer and a J-beta primer mix characterized a second PCR of about 7 to 12 cycles. Each cDNA molecule, via a template-switch adaptor with 12 random nucleotides, was tagged. Via MiXCR, TCRdb re-called the 5' RACE reads, giving one row per CDR3 protein. This sample carries 2 million or so distinct CDR3 sequences, 49% of them seen once, and the ten largest clones take roughly 2.1%. Notes on the study in general: Total diversity from one million sequenced T cells was likely underestimated. A strong correlation between TCR beta diversity and naive T cell percentage was seen.

The length of the CDR3 is 16 residues. Germline V CDR1 and CDR2: MGHDK, SYGVNS. The J segment lost 1 base and the V segment lost 2 bases, leaving 7 bases of the junction unmatched. The TCR sequence derives from a woman aged 40 to 50 in good health. Sequenced input: blood. The rearrangement links TRBV25-1 to TRBJ2-5, with 7 bases matching TRBD1. CDR3 region: CASSEGRGSFQETQYF. DNA of the CDR3: TGTGCCAGCAGTGAAGGCAGGGGGAGTTTCCAAGAGACCCAGTACTTC.